One sample yielded the 20 T cell receptor beta chains listed below, sequenced in a study of blood T cells in healthy people across ages. Combining a sample-barcoded 5' primer with a J-beta primer mix, a second PCR ran for roughly 7 to 11 cycles. One entry per CDR3 protein results from TCRdb running MiXCR on the 5' RACE reads. The data hold more than 900,000 distinct CDR3 sequences, with under 30% observed a single time. The sample also formed part of further work on T cells of mothers and their children.

The sequenced material came from blood. These receptors were collected from a girl aged 2-10 years in good health.

The gene calls are TRBV3-1 and TRBJ2-3; 7 nucleotides match TRBD2. V shed 0 bases, J shed 0 bases, and the junction held 12 bases outside the gene matches. Germline V gene data show CDR1 as LGHDT and CDR2 as YNNKEL (reference sequence). The CDR3 runs 19 residues. The CDR3 region is CASSQDWAWSGASTDTQYF. In DNA, the CDR3 is TGTGCCAGCAGCCAAGATTGGGCTTGGAGCGGGGCAAGCACAGATACGCAGTATTTT.

The V gene is TRBV28, the J gene TRBJ1-1; D uncertain. CDR1 is MDHEN, CDR2 SYDVKM, per germline. With 5 bases removed from V and 10 bases from J, the gap between germline ends came to 11 bases. This CDR3 has 11 residues. The CDR3 loop is CASSGPRGAFF. Here the CDR3 DNA reads TGTGCCAGCAGTGGGCCTCGCGGAGCTTTCTTT.

This clonotype was seen a handful of times. CDR3 region: CSVEDLRRAGYTF. In nucleotides, the CDR3 is TGCAGCGTTGAAGATCTTCGGAGGGCTGGCTACACCTTC. This chain connects TRBV29-1 to TRBJ1-2; D is uncertain. The V end was cut by 0 bases, the J end by 7 bases, with 12 bases between. CDR3 size: 13 residues. Germline loops: CDR1 SQVTM, CDR2 ANQGSEA.

The genes are TRBV27 and TRBJ2-5, with 9 bases identical to TRBD1. The CDR3 spans 16 residues. The germline V gene has CDR1 MNHEY and CDR2 SMNVEV (reference sequence). V lost 5 bases and J lost 4; bases outside the gene matches: 11. CDR3 region: CASSAQGTGLIETQYF. The CDR3 DNA follows: TGTGCCAGCAGTGCCCAGGGGACAGGGCTGATAGAGACCCAGTACTTC.

This clonotype was observed at least ten times. This chain uses TRBV7-2 with TRBJ2-7, with 9 bases that match TRBD1. The CDR3 extends over 16 amino acids. V shed 4 bases, J shed 6 bases, and the junction held 13 bases outside the gene matches. Germline CDR1 SGHTA, CDR2 FQGNSA. The CDR3 loop reads CASSSLGGTGFLEQYF. The CDR3 DNA reads as TGTGCCAGCAGCTCGCTGGGGGGGACAGGGTTCCTCGAGCAGTACTTC.

The rearrangement uses TRBV7-9 and TRBJ2-1; TRBD2 matches 8 bases. Germline V gene data show CDR1 as SEHNR and CDR2 as FQNEAQ (reference sequence). The CDR3 consists of 11 residues. With V trimmed by 8 bases and J by 14 bases, 8 bases remained unmatched. This CDR3 reads CASDIAGSEFF. The CDR3 DNA reads TGTGCCAGCGACATAGCGGGATCGGAGTTCTTC.

The chain carries TRBV23-1 and TRBJ2-7, with D possibly matching TRBD2 (6 bases). TRBV23-1 is labeled an ORF, and its function is uncertain. This CDR3 contains 11 residues. Trimming cost V 4 bases and J 13 bases, with 14 bases left between them. The CDR3 nucleotides are TGCGCCAGCAGTCGGAGGGATATTCGTTACTTC. It codes for CASSRRDIRYF.

The chain joins TRBV27 to TRBJ2-7; D is undetermined. V lost 5 bases and J lost 4, with 12 bases in between. Germline CDR1 MNHEY, CDR2 SMNVEV (reference sequence). The CDR3 extends over 13 amino acids. In nucleotides, the CDR3 is TGTGCCAGCAGTCCGGGTCCCCAATACGAGCAGTACTTC. This translates into CASSPGPQYEQYF.

CDR3 nucleotide sequence: TGCAGTGCTAGGACTAGCGGGAGCGGGTCCAAAAACATTCAGTACTTC. It translates to CSARTSGSGSKNIQYF. This rearrangement joins TRBV20-1 to TRBJ2-4, with 12 nucleotides matching TRBD2. The CDR3 is 16 amino acids. Germline loops: CDR1 DFQATT, CDR2 SNEGSKA (reference sequence). The J segment lost 2 bases and the V segment lost 3 bases, leaving 5 bases of the junction unmatched.

The chain recombines TRBV9 with TRBJ2-6; a possible D gene is TRBD2 (6 bases). The length of the CDR3 is 15 residues. Germline V gives CDR1 SGDLS, CDR2 YYNGEE. Trimming removed 0 bases from V and 6 bases from J, with 10 bases in between. CDR3 nucleotides: TGTGCCAGCAGCGTAGGTGGGACTGTGGCCAACGTCCTGACTTTC. Translating gives CASSVGGTVANVLTF.

The CDR3 DNA reads TGTGCCAGCAGCGCACGGACAAGCTTTTATAGCAATCAGCCCCAGCATTTT. This sequence encodes CASSARTSFYSNQPQHF. The V call is TRBV7-2, the J call TRBJ1-5; tentative D call: TRBD1 (5 bases). Trimming pared 5 bases from V and 0 bases from J, leaving 17 bases between. The CDR3 is made up of 17 amino acids. Germline assignment: CDR1 SGHTA and CDR2 FQGNSA.

The table lists this clonotype with a count of one. This chain uses TRBV7-9 with TRBJ2-7; no reliable D call. CDR3 size: 15 residues. Germline CDR1 is SEHNR and CDR2 is FQNEAQ (reference sequence). V was pared by 5 bases and J by 5 bases, with 19 bases between. CDR3: CASSPTGRIGNEQYF. CDR3 DNA: TGTGCCAGCAGCCCGACGGGCCGGATTGGGAACGAGCAGTACTTC.

This clonotype has only a few counts. V and J are TRBV29-1 and TRBJ2-7; D is undetermined. Germline V gene lookup returns CDR1 SQVTM and CDR2 ANQGSEA. The CDR3 spans 14 residues. The V end was cut by 4 bases, the J end by 0 bases, with 13 bases between. CDR3: CSVGVSLSSYEQYF. CDR3 sequence (DNA): TGCAGCGTTGGGGTTTCGCTAAGCTCCTACGAGCAGTACTTC.

The gene calls are TRBV20-1 and TRBJ2-1; D gene ambiguous. V shed 3 bases and J shed 9 bases, with 18 bases lying between them. Germline values: CDR1 DFQATT, CDR2 SNEGSKA (reference sequence). The CDR3 spans 14 residues. The CDR3 DNA reads as TGCAGTGCTAGCATCCAGCGTCTCAATGCTGAGCAGTTCTTC. Translation gives CSASIQRLNAEQFF.

The chain employs TRBV6-1 and TRBJ2-1; D is unclear. The V and J ends lost 0 bases and 13 bases respectively, with 10 bases between them. The CDR3 has 12 amino acids. Per germline, CDR1 MNHNS and CDR2 SASEGT. DNA of the CDR3: TGTGCCAGCAGTGAAGCAAGAGCGAATCAGTTCTTC. It translates to CASSEARANQFF.

This clonotype was seen a few times. The rearrangement joins TRBV5-1 to TRBJ2-5; maybe TRBD2 (6 bases). Germline assignment: CDR1 SGHRS and CDR2 YFSETQ. CDR3 length equals 15 residues. Trimming took 1 base from V and 7 from J, leaving 17 bases between them. The CDR3 DNA follows: TGCGCCAGCAGCTTGACAACCGGACTGGAGGGGACCCAGTACTTC. This gives the protein CASSLTTGLEGTQYF.

The V gene is TRBV12-5, the J gene TRBJ2-7; TRBD1 matches 7 bases. Losses at the gene ends were 1 base for V and 4 bases for J; bases not matched to a gene: 4. The CDR3 totals 14 residues. Per germline, CDR1 LGHNT and CDR2 FRNRAP. The CDR3 DNA sequence: TGTGCTAGTGGTTTGGGACAGGGTTTATACGAGCAGTACTTC. Amino acid sequence: CASGLGQGLYEQYF. The full variable domain, its missing parts supplied by reference TRBV12-5 and TRBJ2-7, is DARVTQTPRHKVTEMGQEVTMRCQPILGHNTVFWYRQTMMQGLELLAYFRNRAPLDDSGMPKDRFSAEMPDATLATLKIQPSEPRDSAVYFCASGLGQGLYEQYFGPGTRLTVT.

J is TRBJ2-2 and V is TRBV14; D might be TRBD2 (5 bases). Germline V gene sequence: CDR1 SGHDN, CDR2 FVKESK. V was clipped by 4 bases and J by 0 bases, with 9 bases between them. This CDR3 spans 15 amino acids. The CDR3 protein is CASSRGPPNTGELFF. DNA of the CDR3: TGTGCCAGCAGCCGCGGGCCACCGAACACCGGGGAGCTGTTTTTT.

The chain links TRBV29-1 to TRBJ2-5; D tentatively fits TRBD1 or TRBD2 (6 bases each). The CDR3 totals 15 residues. Trimming cost V 7 bases and J 7 bases, with 25 bases left between them. Germline V gives CDR1 SQVTM, CDR2 ANQGSEA. The CDR3 here is CSAGGAVNREATQYF. The CDR3 nucleotides are TGCAGCGCCGGAGGGGCGGTAAACAGGGAGGCGACCCAGTACTTC.

The chain has TRBV12-3 or TRBV12-4 and TRBJ2-1; D might be TRBD1 or TRBD2, each matching 5 bases. Trimming cost V 2 bases and J 8 bases, with 13 bases left between them. This CDR3 comprises 14 residues. CDR3 nucleotide sequence: TGTGCCAGCAGTTTAAACGGCCGGGGCGATGAGCAGTTCTTC. Translating gives CASSLNGRGDEQFF.